This T cell receptor (beta chain) is drawn from a study of cytomegalovirus exposure and HLA in healthy donors. Study observations and caveats: Follow-up analysis later connected one missense variant in DCLRE1C with trimming of TCR beta V- and J-genes.

It was healthy bone marrow donors who served as donors. Germline loops: CDR1 SGHTA, CDR2 FQGTGA. This CDR3 is 14 amino acids long. The ends lost 3 bases at V and 4 bases at J; junction bases unmatched: 0. PCR was performed using 60 Vbeta and 13 Jbeta primers. Authors' data handling: Among the unique TCR beta chains that a later analysis counted, 75 million to 85 million in all, 9.5 million to 11 million were shared. Using immunoSEQ multiplex PCR, the repertoire was profiled, and TCRdb retains in-frame clones only, with some absent. V, J and clone size derive from that table, while D and trimming were established from the DNA sequence. The sample holds over 150,000 clones, 70% to 90% seen once. As regards this clone: Its antigen is currently unknown.

The sample was PBMCs. This chain connects TRBV7-3 to TRBJ2-1; 10 bases are a match to TRBD1. The TCR sequence derives from a man in his thirties or forties in good health and CMV-seropositive. The CDR3 nucleotides are TGTGCCAGCAGCTTGGGACAGGGGTACAATGAGCAGTTCTTC. Translating gives CASSLGQGYNEQFF. Full variable domain (missing parts from reference TRBV7-3 and TRBJ2-1): GAGVSQTPSNKVTEKGKYVELRCDPISGHTALYWYRQSLGQGPEFLIYFQGTGAADDSGLPNDRFFAVRPEGSVSTLKIQRTERGDSAVYLCASSLGQGYNEQFFGPGTRLTVL.